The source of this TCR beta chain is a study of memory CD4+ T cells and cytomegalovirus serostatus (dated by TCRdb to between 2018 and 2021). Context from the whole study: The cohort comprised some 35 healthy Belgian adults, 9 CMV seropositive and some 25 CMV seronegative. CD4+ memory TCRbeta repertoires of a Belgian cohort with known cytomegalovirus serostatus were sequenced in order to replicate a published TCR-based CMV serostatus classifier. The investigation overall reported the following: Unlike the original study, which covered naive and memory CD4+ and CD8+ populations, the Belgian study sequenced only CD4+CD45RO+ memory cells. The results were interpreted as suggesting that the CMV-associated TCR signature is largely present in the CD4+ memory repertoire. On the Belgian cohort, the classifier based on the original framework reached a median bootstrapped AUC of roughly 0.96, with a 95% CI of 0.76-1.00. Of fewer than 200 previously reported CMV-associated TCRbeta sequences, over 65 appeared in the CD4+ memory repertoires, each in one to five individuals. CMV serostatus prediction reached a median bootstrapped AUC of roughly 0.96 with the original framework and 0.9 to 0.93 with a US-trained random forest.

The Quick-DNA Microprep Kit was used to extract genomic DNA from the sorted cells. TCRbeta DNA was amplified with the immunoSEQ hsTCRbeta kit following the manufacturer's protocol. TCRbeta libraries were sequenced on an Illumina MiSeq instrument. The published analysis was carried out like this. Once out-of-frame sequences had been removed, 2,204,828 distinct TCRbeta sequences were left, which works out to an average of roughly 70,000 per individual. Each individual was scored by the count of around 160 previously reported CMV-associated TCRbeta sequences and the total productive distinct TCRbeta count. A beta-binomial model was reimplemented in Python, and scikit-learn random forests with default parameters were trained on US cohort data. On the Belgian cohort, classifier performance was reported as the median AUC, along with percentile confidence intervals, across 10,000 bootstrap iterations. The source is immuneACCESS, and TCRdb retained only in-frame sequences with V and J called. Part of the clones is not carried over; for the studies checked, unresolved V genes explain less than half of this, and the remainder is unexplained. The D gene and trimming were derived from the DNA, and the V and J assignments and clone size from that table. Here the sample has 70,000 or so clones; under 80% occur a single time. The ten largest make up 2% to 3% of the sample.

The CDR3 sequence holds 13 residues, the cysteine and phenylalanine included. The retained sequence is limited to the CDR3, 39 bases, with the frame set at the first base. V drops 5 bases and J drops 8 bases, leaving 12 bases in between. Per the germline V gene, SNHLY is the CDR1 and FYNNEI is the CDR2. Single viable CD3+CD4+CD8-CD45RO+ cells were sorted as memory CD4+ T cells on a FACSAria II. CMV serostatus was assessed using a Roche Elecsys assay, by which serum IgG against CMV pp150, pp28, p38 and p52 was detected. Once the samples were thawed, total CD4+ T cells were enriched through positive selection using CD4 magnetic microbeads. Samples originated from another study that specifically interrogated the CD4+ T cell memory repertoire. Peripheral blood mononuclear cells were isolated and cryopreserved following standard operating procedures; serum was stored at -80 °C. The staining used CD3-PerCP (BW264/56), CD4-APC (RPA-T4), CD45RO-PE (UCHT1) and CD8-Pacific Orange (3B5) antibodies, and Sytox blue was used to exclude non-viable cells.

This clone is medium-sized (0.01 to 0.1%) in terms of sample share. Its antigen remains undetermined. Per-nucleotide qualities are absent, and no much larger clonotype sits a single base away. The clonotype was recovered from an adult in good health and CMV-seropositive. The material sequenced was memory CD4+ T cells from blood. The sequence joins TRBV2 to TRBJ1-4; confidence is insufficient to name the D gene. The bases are TGTGCCAGCAGTTACGTCCCGGCGGAAAAACTGTTTTTT. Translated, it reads CASSYVPAEKLFF.